Presented here are 21 T cell receptor beta chains from one specimen sequenced in a study of vaccination effects on CD4 cells after COVID-19. Using viral peptide pools, the ViraFEST assay grew out antigen-specific CD4+ T cells prior to sequencing. Cells that had been cultured for roughly 9 days were the source of isolated CD4+ T cells. Participants were given two doses of BNT162b2 or mRNA-1273 vaccine. Antigens of these TCRs are unknown. The assay was immunoSEQ multiplex PCR, and TCRdb's table has in-frame clones only and misses some. The sample carries around 67,000 clones, about 81% recorded once. Source: CD4+ T cells from PBMCs cultured with HCoV-229E spike peptides, taken after COVID-19 vaccination. Source of these receptors: a human donor who received a COVID-19 vaccine.

The J gene is TRBJ1-5, the V gene TRBV21-1. TRBV21-1 is recorded as a pseudogene. The CDR3 spans 13 residues. CDR3 amino acids: CASSRYSNQPQHF. The CDR3 nucleotides read TGTGCCAGCTCCCGTTATAGCAATCAGCCCCAGCATTTT.

This chain links TRBV10-3 with TRBJ1-1, with D maybe TRBD1 (5 bases). The V end lost 1 base, the J end lost 2 bases, and 11 bases lay between the germline ends. This CDR3 is built from 15 residues. Germline V gene sequence: CDR1 ENHRY, CDR2 SYGVKD. CDR3 in DNA: TGTGCCATCAGTGAGTATTCAGGGTCCAACACTGAAGCTTTCTTT. Protein product: CAISEYSGSNTEAFF.

The count of this clone is one. This rearrangement joins TRBV28 to TRBJ2-1; TRBD1 matches 7 bases. This CDR3 is built from 16 residues. Germline CDR1 is MDHEN and CDR2 is SYDVKM. Trimming at V came to 4 bases and at J to 0 bases, leaving 6 bases not matched to a gene. DNA for the CDR3: TGTGCCAGCAGTTCGACAGGGCGCAGCTCCTACAATGAGCAGTTCTTC. The encoded protein is CASSSTGRSSYNEQFF. Variable domain in full (rest from reference TRBV28 and TRBJ2-1): DVKVTQSSRYLVKRTGEKVFLECVQDMDHENMFWYRQDPGLGLRLIYFSYDVKMKEKGDIPEGYSVSREKKERFSLILESASTNQTSMYLCASSSTGRSSYNEQFFGPGTRLTVL.

The V call is TRBV30, the J call TRBJ2-2; D ambiguous. Germline values: CDR1 GTSNPN, CDR2 SVGIG (reference sequence). Trimming took off 0 bases at V and 5 bases at J, with 7 bases between the two ends. The CDR3 spans 13 residues. CDR3 amino acids: CAWSVLGTGELFF. The DNA of the CDR3 is TGTGCCTGGAGTGTACTTGGGACCGGGGAGCTGTTTTTT.

This chain uses TRBV24-1 with TRBJ1-2, with no clear D. Trimming pared 0 bases from V and 3 bases from J, leaving 4 bases between. CDR1 is KGHDR and CDR2 is SFDVKD in the germline V gene. CDR3 length: 13 residues. The DNA of the CDR3 is TGTGCCACCAGTGATTTGCCCGACTATGGCTACACCTTC. Its translation: CATSDLPDYGYTF.

The chain employs TRBV7-2 and TRBJ2-2, with TRBD1 matching 11 bases. Trimming at V came to 2 bases and at J to 2 bases, leaving 10 bases not matched to a gene. The germline gives CDR1 SGHTA, CDR2 FQGNSA. The CDR3 extends over 19 amino acids. As DNA, the CDR3 is TGTGCCAGCAGCTTAAGGGGCCTGGGGACAGGGGGTAACACCGGGGAGCTGTTTTTT. This encodes CASSLRGLGTGGNTGELFF.

The chain couples TRBV19 to TRBJ1-2; a weak D match, TRBD1 (6 bases). This CDR3 comprises 12 residues. Deletions cut 5 bases from V and 6 bases from J, with 10 bases between. The germline gives CDR1 LNHDA, CDR2 SQIVND (reference sequence). CDR3: CASSRAGDGYTF. CDR3 DNA sequence: TGTGCCAGTAGTCGGGCAGGGGATGGCTACACCTTC.

CDR3 region: CASSPVSGADTQYF. For the CDR3, the DNA is TGTGCCAGCTCACCAGTCTCCGGGGCAGATACGCAGTATTTT. This chain links TRBV18 with TRBJ2-3; weak D call: TRBD2 (5 bases). With 2 bases removed from V and 4 bases from J, the gap between germline ends came to 10 bases. In germline, CDR1 is KGHSH, CDR2 LQKENI. There are 14 residues in the CDR3.

The chain couples TRBV6-5 to TRBJ1-1; D uncertain. V was pared by 0 bases and J by 5 bases, with 10 bases between. CDR1 and CDR2 from the germline V gene are MNHEY and SVGAGI. This CDR3 has 14 residues. CDR3 in DNA: TGTGCCAGCAGTTACTCCCACCCGGGGACTGAAGCTTTCTTT. Encoded protein: CASSYSHPGTEAFF.

The V gene is TRBV25-1, the J gene TRBJ1-4; a possible D gene is TRBD1 (5 bases). CDR3 length: 12 residues. Germline V gives CDR1 MGHDK, CDR2 SYGVNS. V lost 7 bases to trimming and J lost 3 bases, with 6 bases between them. DNA for the CDR3: TGTGCCAGCACCAGGGCTAATGAAAAACTGTTTTTT. Amino acid sequence: CASTRANEKLFF. Full variable domain (rest looked up from reference TRBV25-1 and TRBJ1-4): EADIYQTPRYLVIGTGKKITLECSQTMGHDKMYWYQQDPGMELHLIHYSYGVNSTEKGDLSSESTVSRIRTEHFPLTLESARPSHTSQYLCASTRANEKLFFGSGTQLSVL.

The V call is TRBV24-1, the J call TRBJ1-2; 7 bases are a match to TRBD1. In germline, CDR1 is KGHDR, CDR2 SFDVKD. V gave up 4 bases and J gave up 8 bases; unmatched junction bases: 9. The CDR3 runs 14 residues. CDR3 residues: CATSDLTGEGGYTF. CDR3 nucleotides: TGTGCCACCAGTGACTTAACAGGGGAGGGAGGCTACACCTTC.

This clone was seen only once. The genes are TRBV29-1 and TRBJ1-2; tentative D call: TRBD1 (6 bases). CDR1 is SQVTM, CDR2 ANQGSEA, per germline. The germline V and J ends were trimmed by 4 bases and 4 bases, with 10 bases remaining between them. The CDR3 length is 12 residues. CDR3 DNA: TGCAGCGTTGTGCGGGACACCTATGGCTACACCTTC. It codes for CSVVRDTYGYTF.

The CDR3 DNA reads TGTGCCAGCAGTTTCAACACCGGGGAGCTGTTTTTT. This codes for CASSFNTGELFF. V and J are TRBV27 and TRBJ2-2; no reliable D call. The germline V and J ends were trimmed by 3 bases and 2 bases, with 1 base remaining between them. Germline V gene data show CDR1 as MNHEY and CDR2 as SMNVEV (reference sequence). The CDR3 contains 12 residues.

The chain is built from TRBV20-1 and TRBJ2-4; 14 bases line up with TRBD2. Germline assignment: CDR1 DFQATT and CDR2 SNEGSKA (reference sequence). This CDR3 region has 18 residues. With V trimmed by 3 bases and J by 7 bases, 14 bases remained unmatched. The CDR3 coding sequence is TGCAGTGCTAGTCGGGGACTAGCGGGGGTCCTCAGGGGGAACATTCAGTACTTC. As protein: CSASRGLAGVLRGNIQYF.

V is TRBV24-1 and J is TRBJ2-2; 10 bases align to TRBD1. Germline V CDR1 and CDR2: KGHDR, SFDVKD. Unmatched junction bases numbered 2, after V lost 2 bases and J lost 3 bases. This CDR3 is 16 amino acids long. CDR3 nucleotides: TGTGCCACCAGTGATTCCGGGACAGGGGACACCGGGGAGCTGTTTTTT. Amino acid sequence: CATSDSGTGDTGELFF.

The chain uses TRBV3-1 (or the pseudogene TRBV3-2) and TRBJ2-1, with 11 nucleotides matching TRBD2. The germline V gene encodes CDR1 LGHDT and CDR2 YNNKEL (reference sequence). V dropped 6 bases and J dropped 4; count of bases not matched to a gene: 2. The CDR3 is 14 residues long. The CDR3 loop is CASSTSGGYNEQFF. For the CDR3, the DNA is TGTGCCAGCAGTACTAGCGGGGGTTACAATGAGCAGTTCTTC.

The chain joins TRBV3-1 (or the pseudogene TRBV3-2) to TRBJ1-1; perhaps TRBD1 as D (5 bases). This CDR3 spans 16 amino acids. Germline V gives CDR1 LGHDT, CDR2 YNNKEL (reference sequence). Trimming shortened V by 0 bases and J by 6 bases, and 17 bases separated the two germline ends. In nucleotides, the CDR3 is TGTGCCAGCAGCCAAGATTCTAAAGGGGCCCAGGCTGAAGCTTTCTTT. Its translation: CASSQDSKGAQAEAFF.

This clone was observed a handful of times. This sequence joins TRBV27 and TRBJ2-2; D is perhaps TRBD2 (6 bases). Trimming pared 6 bases from V and 0 bases from J, leaving 14 bases between. CDR1 MNHEY and CDR2 SMNVEV come from the germline V gene (reference sequence). This CDR3 contains 16 residues. In DNA, the CDR3 is TGTGCCAGCAGCCATCAGACTAGTGCGAACACCGGGGAGCTGTTTTTT. It specifies CASSHQTSANTGELFF.

There are a few counts of this clone. The chain couples TRBV2 to TRBJ1-6; tentatively, D is TRBD1 (6 bases). V lost 7 bases to trimming and J lost 7 bases, with 20 bases between them. Per germline, CDR1 SNHLY and CDR2 FYNNEI. The CDR3 runs to 16 residues. CDR3 DNA: TGTGCCAGCACCAATTTTAAGGGGGGTGGGAATTCACCCCTCCACTTT. This gives the protein CASTNFKGGGNSPLHF.

J is TRBJ2-6 and V is TRBV19, with TRBD1 matching 7 bases. The CDR3 consists of 16 residues. Germline trimming cut 4 bases from V and 0 bases from J; bases unmatched to any gene: 3. Germline V gene sequence: CDR1 LNHDA, CDR2 SQIVND (reference sequence). The CDR3 loop is CASSKGQLSGANVLTF. The CDR3 coding sequence is TGTGCCAGTAGTAAGGGACAGCTCTCTGGGGCCAACGTCCTGACTTTC.

The V call is TRBV7-2, the J call TRBJ1-2, with D possibly matching TRBD1 (5 bases). Trimming stripped 1 base from V and 5 bases from J, with 17 bases between. CDR3 length equals 16 residues. Germline V gene data show CDR1 as SGHTA and CDR2 as FQGNSA. CDR3: CASSLGPGGWEYGYTF. CDR3 in DNA: TGTGCCAGCAGCTTAGGCCCGGGGGGGTGGGAATATGGCTACACCTTC.